This T cell receptor beta chain originates from a study of blood T cells in healthy people across ages. General study results and limits: A strong correlation was seen between TCR beta diversity and naive T cell percentage.

With V trimmed by 0 bases and J by 2 bases, 9 bases remained unmatched. The CDR3 contains 18 residues. Germline CDR1 reads LGHNA; CDR2 reads YSLEER. The study drew donors from healthy Caucasian individuals in Russia aged about 6 to 95. At least 6 million PBMCs were isolated per sample. Combining a sample-barcoded 5' primer with a J-beta primer mix, a second PCR ran for about 7 to 11 cycles. TCRdb reanalysed the 5' RACE reads using MiXCR and keeps one entry per CDR3 protein. The table has about 1.8 million distinct CDR3 sequences, around half seen once. Concerning this clonotype itself: Antigen: not known.

This chain uses TRBV4-3 with TRBJ2-5; 10 nucleotides align to TRBD1. Sequenced: blood. The receptor's source is a woman between 35 and 50 years old in good health. Written as DNA, the CDR3 is TGCGCCAGCAGCCAAGATCCCGGCGGGACAGGGGTACAAGAGACCCAGTACTTC. Its translation is CASSQDPGGTGVQETQYF.